The text below deals with one T cell receptor beta chain. The antigen is unknown. This specimen belongs to a study of CD8 T cells in Susac syndrome. Findings and limits, study-wide: It was acknowledged in the study that its TCR sequencing and HLA analysis involved a relatively small number of individuals.

Germline CDR1 is DFQATT and CDR2 is SNEGSKA (reference sequence). Trimming pared 4 bases from V and 3 bases from J, leaving 9 bases between. This CDR3 region has 12 residues. Reverse transcription of about 0.5 to 1 ug RNA used random hexamers. By means of immunoSEQ multiplex PCR, TCR beta CDR3 spanning 54 Vbeta and 13 Jbeta underwent amplification. TCRdb redid the calling of the immunoSEQ multiplex PCR reads with MiXCR, one entry per CDR3 protein. Of roughly 150,000 distinct CDR3 sequences in the sample, 95% to 96% were seen once. TCR beta from blood CD8+ and CD4+ T cells was sequenced. FACS enriched CD8+ TEMRA cells, while bulk CD8+ and CD4+ were negatively isolated.

The chain links TRBV20-1 to TRBJ1-1; no reliable D call. Sequencing was performed on CD8+ T cells from PBMCs. The receptor's source is a human donor with multiple sclerosis. The DNA for the CDR3 is TGCAGTGCTAAGGAGAGGGACACTGAAGCTTTCTTT. Translating gives CSAKERDTEAFF.